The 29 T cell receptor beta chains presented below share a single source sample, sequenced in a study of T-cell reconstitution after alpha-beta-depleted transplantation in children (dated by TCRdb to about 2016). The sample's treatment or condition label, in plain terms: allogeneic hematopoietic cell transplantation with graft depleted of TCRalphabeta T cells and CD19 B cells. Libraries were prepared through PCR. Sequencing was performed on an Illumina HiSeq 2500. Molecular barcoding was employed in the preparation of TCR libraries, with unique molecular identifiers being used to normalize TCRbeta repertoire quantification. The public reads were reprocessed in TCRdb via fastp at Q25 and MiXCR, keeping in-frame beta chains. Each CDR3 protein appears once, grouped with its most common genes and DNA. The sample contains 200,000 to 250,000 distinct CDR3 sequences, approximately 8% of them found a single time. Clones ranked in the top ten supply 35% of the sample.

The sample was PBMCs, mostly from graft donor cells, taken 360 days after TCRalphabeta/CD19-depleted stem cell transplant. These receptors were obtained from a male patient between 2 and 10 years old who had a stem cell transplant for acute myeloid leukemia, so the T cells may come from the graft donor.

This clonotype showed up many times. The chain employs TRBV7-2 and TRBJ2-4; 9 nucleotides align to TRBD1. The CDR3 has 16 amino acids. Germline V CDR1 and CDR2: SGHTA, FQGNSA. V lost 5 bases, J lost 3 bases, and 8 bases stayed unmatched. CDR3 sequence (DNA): TGTGCCAGCAGCCCTAGGGACAGGGTGGGCAAAAACATTCAGTACTTC. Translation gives CASSPRDRVGKNIQYF.

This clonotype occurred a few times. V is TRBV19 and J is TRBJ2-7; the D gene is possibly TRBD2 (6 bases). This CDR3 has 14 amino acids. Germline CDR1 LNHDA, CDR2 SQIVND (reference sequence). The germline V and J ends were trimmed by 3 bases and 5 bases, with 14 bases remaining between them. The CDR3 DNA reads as TGTGCCAGTAGTATGTACGGGGGAGCAAACGAGCAGTACTTC. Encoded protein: CASSMYGGANEQYF.

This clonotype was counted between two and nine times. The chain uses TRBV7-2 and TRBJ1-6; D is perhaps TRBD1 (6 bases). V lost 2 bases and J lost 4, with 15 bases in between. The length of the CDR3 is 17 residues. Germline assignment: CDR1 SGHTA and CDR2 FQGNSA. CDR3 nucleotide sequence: TGTGCCAGCAGCTTAACAGGGTCCGTCGATTATAATTCACCCCTCCACTTT. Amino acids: CASSLTGSVDYNSPLHF.

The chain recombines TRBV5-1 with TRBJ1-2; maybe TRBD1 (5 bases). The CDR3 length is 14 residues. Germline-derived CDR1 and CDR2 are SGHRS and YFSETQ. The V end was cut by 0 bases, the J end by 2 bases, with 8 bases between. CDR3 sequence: CASSLVGQNYGYTF. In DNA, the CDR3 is TGCGCCAGCAGCTTGGTGGGGCAAAACTATGGCTACACCTTC. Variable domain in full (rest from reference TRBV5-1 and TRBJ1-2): KAGVTQTPRYLIKTRGQQVTLSCSPISGHRSVSWYQQTPGQGLQFLFEYFSETQRNKGNFPGRFSGRQFSNSRSEMNVSTLELGDSALYLCASSLVGQNYGYTFGSGTRLTVV.

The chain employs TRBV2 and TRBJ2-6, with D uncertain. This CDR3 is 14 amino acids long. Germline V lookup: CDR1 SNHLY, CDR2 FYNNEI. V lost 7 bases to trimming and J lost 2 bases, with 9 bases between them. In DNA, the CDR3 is TGTGCCAGCAACTCCGCGGCTGGGGCCAACGTCCTGACTTTC. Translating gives CASNSAAGANVLTF.

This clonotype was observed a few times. This CDR3 reads CASSQVGREVEKLFF. The CDR3 DNA is TGCGCCAGCAGCCAAGTTGGCAGGGAGGTTGAAAAACTGTTTTTT. V and J are TRBV4-1 and TRBJ1-4; a possible D gene is TRBD1 (5 bases). The CDR3 runs 15 residues. Germline lookup yields CDR1 MGHRA and CDR2 YSYEKL. Trimming took off 1 base at V and 7 bases at J, with 13 bases between the two ends.

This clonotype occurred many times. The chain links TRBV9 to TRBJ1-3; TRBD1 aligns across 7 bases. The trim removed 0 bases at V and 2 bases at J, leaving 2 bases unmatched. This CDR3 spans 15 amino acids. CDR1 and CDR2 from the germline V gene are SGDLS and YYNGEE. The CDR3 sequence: CASSVGGTAGNTIYF. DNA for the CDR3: TGTGCCAGCAGCGTAGGGGGGACAGCTGGAAACACCATATATTTT. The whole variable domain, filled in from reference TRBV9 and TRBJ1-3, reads DSGVTQTPKHLITATGQRVTLRCSPRSGDLSVYWYQQSLDQGLQFLIQYYNGEERAKGNILERFSAQQFPDLHSELNLSSLELGDSALYFCASSVGGTAGNTIYFGEGSWLTVV.

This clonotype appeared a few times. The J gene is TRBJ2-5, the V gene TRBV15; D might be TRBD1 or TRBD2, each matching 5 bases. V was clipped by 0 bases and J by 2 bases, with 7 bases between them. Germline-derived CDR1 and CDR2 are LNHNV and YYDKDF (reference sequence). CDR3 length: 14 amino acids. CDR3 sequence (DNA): TGTGCCACCAGCAGAGAGGGGGAGCAAGAGACCCAGTACTTC. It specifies CATSREGEQETQYF.

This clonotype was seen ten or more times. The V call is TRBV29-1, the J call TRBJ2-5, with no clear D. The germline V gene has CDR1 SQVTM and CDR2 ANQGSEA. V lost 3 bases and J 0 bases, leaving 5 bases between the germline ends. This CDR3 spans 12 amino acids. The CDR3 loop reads CSVDRNQETQYF. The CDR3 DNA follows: TGCAGCGTTGACAGGAACCAAGAGACCCAGTACTTC.

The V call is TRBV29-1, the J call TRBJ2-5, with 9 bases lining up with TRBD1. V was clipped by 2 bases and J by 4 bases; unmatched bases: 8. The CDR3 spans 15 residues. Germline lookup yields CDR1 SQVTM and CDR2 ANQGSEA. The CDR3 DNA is TGCAGCGTTGAACGCTGGGGACAGGGAGGAGAGACCCAGTACTTC. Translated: CSVERWGQGGETQYF. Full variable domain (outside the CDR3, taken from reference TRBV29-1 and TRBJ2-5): SAVISQKPSRDICQRGTSLTIQCQVDSQVTMMFWYRQQPGQSLTLIATANQGSEATYESGFVIDKFPISRPNLTFSTLTVSNMSPEDSSIYLCSVERWGQGGETQYFGPGTRLLVL.

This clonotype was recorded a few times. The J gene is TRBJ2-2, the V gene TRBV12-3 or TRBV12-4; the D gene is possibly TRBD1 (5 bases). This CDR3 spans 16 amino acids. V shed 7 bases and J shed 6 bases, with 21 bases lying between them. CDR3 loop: CASKKSREGNAGELFF. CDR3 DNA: TGTGCCAGCAAAAAGTCCAGGGAAGGTAACGCCGGGGAGCTGTTTTTT.

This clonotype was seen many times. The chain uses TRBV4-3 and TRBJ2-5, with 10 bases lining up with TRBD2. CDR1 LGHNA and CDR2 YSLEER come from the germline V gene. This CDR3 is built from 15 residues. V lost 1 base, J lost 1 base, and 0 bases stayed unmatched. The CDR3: CASSQGLAGQETQYF. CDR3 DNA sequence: TGCGCCAGCAGCCAAGGACTAGCGGGCCAAGAGACCCAGTACTTC.

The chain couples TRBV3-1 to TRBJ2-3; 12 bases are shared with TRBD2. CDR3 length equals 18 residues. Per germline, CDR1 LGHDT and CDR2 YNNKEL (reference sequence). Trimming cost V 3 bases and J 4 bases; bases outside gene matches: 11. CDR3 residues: CASSQSLAGGPSADTQYF. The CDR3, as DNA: TGTGCCAGCAGCCAGAGCCTAGCGGGGGGGCCTTCCGCAGATACGCAGTATTTT.

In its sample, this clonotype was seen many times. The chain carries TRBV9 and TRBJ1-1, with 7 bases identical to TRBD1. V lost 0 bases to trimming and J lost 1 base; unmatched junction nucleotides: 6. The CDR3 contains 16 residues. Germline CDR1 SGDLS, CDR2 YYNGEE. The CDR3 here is CASSVDGRGGNTEAFF. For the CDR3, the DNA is TGTGCCAGCAGCGTAGATGGCAGGGGGGGGAACACTGAAGCTTTCTTT. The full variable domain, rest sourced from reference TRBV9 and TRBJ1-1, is DSGVTQTPKHLITATGQRVTLRCSPRSGDLSVYWYQQSLDQGLQFLIQYYNGEERAKGNILERFSAQQFPDLHSELNLSSLELGDSALYFCASSVDGRGGNTEAFFGQGTRLTVV.

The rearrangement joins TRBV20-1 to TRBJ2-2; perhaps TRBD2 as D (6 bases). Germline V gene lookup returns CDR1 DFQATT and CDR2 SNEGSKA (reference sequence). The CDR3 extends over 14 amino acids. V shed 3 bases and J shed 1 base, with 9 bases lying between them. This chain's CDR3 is CSARPGRNTGELFF. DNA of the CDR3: TGCAGTGCTAGGCCCGGGAGGAACACCGGGGAGCTGTTTTTT.

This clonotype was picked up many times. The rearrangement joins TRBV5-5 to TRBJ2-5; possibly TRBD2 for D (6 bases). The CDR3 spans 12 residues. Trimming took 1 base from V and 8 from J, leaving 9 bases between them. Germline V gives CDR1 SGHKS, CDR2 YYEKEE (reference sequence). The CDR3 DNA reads TGTGCCAGCAGCTTGCACGGGAGAACCCAGTACTTC. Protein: CASSLHGRTQYF.

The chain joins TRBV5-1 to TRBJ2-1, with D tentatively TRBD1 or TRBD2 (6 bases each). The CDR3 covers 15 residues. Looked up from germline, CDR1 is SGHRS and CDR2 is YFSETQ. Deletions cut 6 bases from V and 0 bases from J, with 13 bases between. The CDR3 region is CASKGGLYSYNEQFF. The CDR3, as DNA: TGCGCCAGCAAAGGGGGGCTTTACTCCTACAATGAGCAGTTCTTC.

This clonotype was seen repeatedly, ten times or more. The CDR3 region has the DNA TGTGCCAGCACAGGGGACCCCTACGAGCAGTACTTC. Translated, it gives CASTGDPYEQYF. V usage is TRBV12-3 or TRBV12-4 and J usage is TRBJ2-7; the D gene is possibly TRBD1 (6 bases). The CDR3 length is 12 residues. V lost 7 bases and J 2 bases, leaving 9 bases between the germline ends.

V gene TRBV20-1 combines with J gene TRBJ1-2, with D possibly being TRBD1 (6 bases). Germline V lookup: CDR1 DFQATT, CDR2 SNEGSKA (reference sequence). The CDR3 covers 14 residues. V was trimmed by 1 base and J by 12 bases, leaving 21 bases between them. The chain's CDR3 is CSARVYTGSLTHTF. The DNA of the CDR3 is TGCAGTGCTAGAGTGTACACAGGGAGCCTAACTCACACCTTC.

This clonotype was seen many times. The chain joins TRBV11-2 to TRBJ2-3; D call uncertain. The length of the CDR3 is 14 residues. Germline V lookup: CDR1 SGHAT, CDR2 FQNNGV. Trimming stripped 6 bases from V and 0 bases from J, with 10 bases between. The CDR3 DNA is TGTGCCAGCAGGCCCCATCTAAGCACAGATACGCAGTATTTT. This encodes CASRPHLSTDTQYF.

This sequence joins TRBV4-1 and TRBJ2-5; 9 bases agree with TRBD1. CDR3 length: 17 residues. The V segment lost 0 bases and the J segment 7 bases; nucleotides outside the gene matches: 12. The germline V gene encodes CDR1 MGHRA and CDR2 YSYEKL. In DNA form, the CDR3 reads TGCGCCAGCAGCCAAGATCCCCGGGACAGGGAAATCACGACCCAGTACTTC. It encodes CASSQDPRDREITTQYF.

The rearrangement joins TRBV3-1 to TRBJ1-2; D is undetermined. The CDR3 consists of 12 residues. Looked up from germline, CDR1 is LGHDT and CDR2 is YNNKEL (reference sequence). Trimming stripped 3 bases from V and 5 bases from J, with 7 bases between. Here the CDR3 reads CASSHRQYGYTF. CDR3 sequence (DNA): TGTGCCAGCAGCCACCGACAATATGGCTACACCTTC.

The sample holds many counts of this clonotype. The CDR3 is CASSPRQGTDTQYF. The DNA of the CDR3 is TGTGCCAGCAGCCCCCGACAGGGAACAGATACGCAGTATTTT. The chain is built from TRBV9 and TRBJ2-3, with TRBD1 identical over 7 bases. V was pared by 4 bases and J by 3 bases, with 5 bases of the junction left unmatched. This CDR3 comprises 14 residues. CDR1 and CDR2 from the germline V gene are SGDLS and YYNGEE.

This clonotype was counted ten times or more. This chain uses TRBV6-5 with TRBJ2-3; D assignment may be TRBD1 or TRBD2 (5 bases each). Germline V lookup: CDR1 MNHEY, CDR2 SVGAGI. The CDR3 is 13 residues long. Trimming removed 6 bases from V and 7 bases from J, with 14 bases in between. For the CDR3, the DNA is TGTGCCAGCAGCCTGAGTGGGGGTTATACGCAGTATTTT. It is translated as CASSLSGGYTQYF.

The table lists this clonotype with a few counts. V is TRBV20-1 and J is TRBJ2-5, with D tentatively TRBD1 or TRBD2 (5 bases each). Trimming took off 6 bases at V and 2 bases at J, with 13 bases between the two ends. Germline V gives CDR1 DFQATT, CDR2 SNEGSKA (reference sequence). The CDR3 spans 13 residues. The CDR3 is CSAYSGGQETQYF. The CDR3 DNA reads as TGCAGTGCATACTCTGGGGGACAAGAGACCCAGTACTTC.

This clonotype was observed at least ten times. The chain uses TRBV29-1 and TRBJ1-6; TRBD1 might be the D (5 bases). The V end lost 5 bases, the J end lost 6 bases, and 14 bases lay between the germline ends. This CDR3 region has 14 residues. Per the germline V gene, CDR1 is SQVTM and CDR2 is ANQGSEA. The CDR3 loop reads CSVRSTEANSPLHF. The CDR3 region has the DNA TGCAGCGTTAGGTCGACAGAGGCTAATTCACCCCTCCACTTT. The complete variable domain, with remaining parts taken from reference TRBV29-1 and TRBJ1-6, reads SAVISQKPSRDICQRGTSLTIQCQVDSQVTMMFWYRQQPGQSLTLIATANQGSEATYESGFVIDKFPISRPNLTFSTLTVSNMSPEDSSIYLCSVRSTEANSPLHFGNGTRLTVT.

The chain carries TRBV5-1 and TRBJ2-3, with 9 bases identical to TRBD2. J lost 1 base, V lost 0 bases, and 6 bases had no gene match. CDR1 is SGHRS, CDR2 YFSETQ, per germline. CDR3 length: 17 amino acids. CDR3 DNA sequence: TGCGCCAGCAGCTTGGCTTGGACTAGCGATGGCACAGATACGCAGTATTTT. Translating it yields CASSLAWTSDGTDTQYF.

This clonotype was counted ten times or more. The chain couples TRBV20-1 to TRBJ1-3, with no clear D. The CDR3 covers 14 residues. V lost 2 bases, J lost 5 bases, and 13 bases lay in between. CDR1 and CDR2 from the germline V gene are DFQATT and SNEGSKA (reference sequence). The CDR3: CSARRGLARNTIYF. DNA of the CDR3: TGCAGTGCTAGACGAGGGCTTGCTAGAAACACCATATATTTT.

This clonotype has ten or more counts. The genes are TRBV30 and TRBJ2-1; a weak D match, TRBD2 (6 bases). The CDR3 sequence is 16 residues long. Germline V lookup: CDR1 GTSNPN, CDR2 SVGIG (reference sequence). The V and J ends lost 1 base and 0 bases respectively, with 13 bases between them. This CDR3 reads CAWSAGTPSSYNEQFF. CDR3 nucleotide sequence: TGTGCCTGGAGTGCCGGGACTCCTAGCTCCTACAATGAGCAGTTCTTC.